What follows are 24 T cell receptor beta chains derived from one specimen sequenced in a study of blood T cells in healthy people across ages. Alongside a J-beta primer mix, a sample-barcoded 5' primer served in a second PCR lasting 7 to 11 cycles. TCRdb re-called the 5' RACE reads with MiXCR, one entry per CDR3 protein. The sample has 1.5 million to 2 million distinct CDR3 sequences, about 31% seen once. The specimen sequenced was blood. These receptor sequences come from a woman younger than 45 in good health.

About this clonotype itself: An end of the junction does not agree with germline; a read error may underlie this. The chain combines TRBV27 with TRBJ2-1; possible D gene TRBD1, 6 bases. Germline V gives CDR1 MNHEY, CDR2 SMNVEV (reference sequence). The CDR3 sequence is 14 residues long. DNA of the CDR3: TGTGCCAGCAGGATTCGTCCGCAGGGGATTGAGCGGTTCTTC. Translation gives CASRIRPQGIERFF.

V is TRBV20-1 and J is TRBJ1-5; D is uncertain. V was trimmed by 0 bases and J by 0 bases, leaving 18 bases between them. This CDR3 has 18 amino acids. Germline CDR1 and CDR2: DFQATT and SNEGSKA (reference sequence). CDR3 sequence (DNA): TGCAGTGCTAGAGATCCCCTGGGCAGGTCTTATAGCAATCAGCCCCAGCATTTT. Its protein is CSARDPLGRSYSNQPQHF.

This clonotype was counted a few times. This chain joins TRBV9 and TRBJ2-5, with D perhaps matching TRBD2 (6 bases). The CDR3 is 14 residues long. V shed 2 bases and J shed 3 bases, with 11 bases lying between them. CDR1 SGDLS and CDR2 YYNGEE come from the germline V gene. The CDR3 region is CASSVSQREETQYF. In nucleotides, the CDR3 is TGTGCCAGCAGCGTTTCGCAGCGGGAAGAGACCCAGTACTTC.

This clonotype occurred a few times. The chain recombines TRBV4-1 with TRBJ1-2; D possibly corresponds to TRBD1 (6 bases). The V gene lost 0 bases and the J gene lost 1 base, with 12 bases spanning the gap. CDR3 size: 16 residues. Germline CDR1 is MGHRA and CDR2 is YSYEKL. The CDR3 reads CASSQESLDSNYGYTF. The CDR3 bases are TGCGCCAGCAGCCAAGAATCCCTGGACAGTAACTATGGCTACACCTTC.

This chain connects TRBV6-6 to TRBJ2-3; perhaps TRBD1 as D (5 bases). Germline V lookup: CDR1 MNHNY, CDR2 SVGAGI (reference sequence). The V gene lost 0 bases and the J gene lost 4 bases, with 11 bases spanning the gap. The CDR3 totals 15 residues. CDR3 coding DNA: TGTGCCAGCAGTTACTCATCACAGGCGGCAGATACGCAGTATTTT. Translating it yields CASSYSSQAADTQYF.

This clonotype was counted ten times or more. The chain has TRBV7-3 and TRBJ2-7; a possible D gene is TRBD2 (6 bases). This CDR3 is 13 amino acids long. V was shortened by 3 bases and J by 3 bases, with 9 bases between the two germline ends. The germline V gene has CDR1 SGHTA and CDR2 FQGTGA. The CDR3 protein is CASSLGGHYEQYF. CDR3 in DNA: TGTGCCAGCAGCTTGGGGGGTCACTACGAGCAGTACTTC.

This clonotype was observed a handful of times. V usage is TRBV7-9 and J usage is TRBJ1-1, with D perhaps TRBD1 (6 bases). The CDR3 contains 13 residues. Germline assignment: CDR1 SEHNR and CDR2 FQNEAQ (reference sequence). V lost 5 bases and J lost 3, with 10 bases in between. CDR3 sequence reads: CASSREGDTEAFF. Written as DNA, the CDR3 is TGTGCCAGCAGCCGCGAGGGGGACACTGAAGCTTTCTTT.

The CDR3 nucleotides read TGTGCCAGCAGCCCCAACAGGGTTAGCACCGGGGAGCTGTTTTTT. This encodes CASSPNRVSTGELFF. This chain links TRBV7-3 with TRBJ2-2, with a possible D match to TRBD1 (6 bases). Trimming stripped 5 bases from V and 4 bases from J, with 14 bases between. Germline assignment: CDR1 SGHTA and CDR2 FQGTGA. The CDR3 is made up of 15 amino acids.

The rearrangement joins TRBV7-9 to TRBJ2-1, with a tentative D call TRBD1 (6 bases). V was pared by 5 bases and J by 7 bases, with 15 bases between. The length of the CDR3 is 14 residues. The germline V gene has CDR1 SEHNR and CDR2 FQNEAQ (reference sequence). CDR3 sequence reads: CASSRGGRMNEQFF. In DNA, the CDR3 is TGTGCCAGCAGCCGAGGGGGAAGGATGAATGAGCAGTTCTTC.

V is TRBV27 and J is TRBJ2-7; D is tentatively TRBD1 or TRBD2 (7 bases each). The DNA end lines up better with TRBJ2-5; the J call may be wrong. The CDR3 runs to 16 residues. Germline V gene sequence: CDR1 MNHEY, CDR2 SMNVEV (reference sequence). CDR3 in DNA: TGTGCCAGCAGTCAGGGGGGGGGCATAGGGGTAGAGACCCAGTACTTC. It yields the protein CASSQGGGIGVETQYF.

The chain links TRBV20-1 to TRBJ2-1, with 9 bases fitting TRBD2. The V and J ends lost 0 bases and 6 bases, in that order; junction bases with no gene match: 9. Per germline, CDR1 DFQATT and CDR2 SNEGSKA (reference sequence). The CDR3 covers 16 residues. The CDR3 sequence: CSARDLFLAGTNEQFF. In DNA form, the CDR3 reads TGCAGTGCTAGAGATTTATTCCTAGCGGGGACCAATGAGCAGTTCTTC.

This clonotype was observed a handful of times. The chain is built from TRBV29-1 and TRBJ1-1; 8 bases map to TRBD1. The CDR3 totals 12 residues. J lost 7 bases, V lost 4 bases, and 5 bases had no gene match. Germline assignment: CDR1 SQVTM and CDR2 ANQGSEA. CDR3 DNA sequence: TGCAGCGTTGTGCAGGGGGCCGTTGAAGCTTTCTTT. It encodes CSVVQGAVEAFF.

V gene TRBV4-1 combines with J gene TRBJ1-4; the match to TRBD1 covers 10 bases. The V and J ends lost 2 bases and 1 base, in that order; junction bases with no gene match: 7. The V gene's germline CDR1 is MGHRA and CDR2 YSYEKL. The CDR3 covers 18 residues. As DNA, the CDR3 is TGCGCCAGCAGCCAAAACCGACAGGGGGCCGGAACTAATGAAAAACTGTTTTTT. Its translation: CASSQNRQGAGTNEKLFF.

This clonotype has ten or more counts. A junction boundary mismatches the germline segment, possibly from a read error. This rearrangement joins TRBV5-1 to TRBJ2-1; TRBD1 matches 7 bases. Germline loops: CDR1 SGHRS, CDR2 YFSETQ. CDR3 length: 13 amino acids. In DNA, the CDR3 is TGTGCCAGCAGCTTAGGGACAGCCAATGAGCAGTTCTTC. Its protein is CASSLGTANEQFF.

CDR3 region: CASSVGDNYEQYF. CDR3 sequence (DNA): TGTGCCAGCAGCGTAGGGGACAACTACGAGCAGTACTTC. This chain connects TRBV9 to TRBJ2-7; D might be TRBD1 (6 bases). The V end lost 0 bases, the J end lost 3 bases, and 7 bases lay between the germline ends. CDR1 is SGDLS, CDR2 YYNGEE, per germline. The CDR3 covers 13 residues.

This clonotype was detected ten times or more. The rearrangement joins TRBV13 to TRBJ2-3; D possibly corresponds to TRBD1 (5 bases). The V gene lost 4 bases and the J gene lost 2 bases, with 10 bases spanning the gap. CDR1 is PRHDT and CDR2 is FYEKMQ in the germline V gene (reference sequence). The CDR3 is 14 residues long. Here the CDR3 reads CASSSSGPTDTQYF. Here the CDR3 DNA reads TGTGCCAGCAGCTCGTCAGGGCCCACAGATACGCAGTATTTT.

The chain carries TRBV5-1 and TRBJ2-5; D not certain. Trimming left V 5 bases short and J 2 bases short, with 10 bases between. The CDR3 runs 13 residues. CDR1 and CDR2 (germline): SGHRS, YFSETQ. The CDR3 spells CASRSDPQETQYF. CDR3 DNA sequence: TGCGCCAGCAGATCTGACCCTCAAGAGACCCAGTACTTC.

Turning to this clonotype: A much larger clone lies one base from this, so it may be a read error. The conserved phenylalanine or tryptophan is not found at the CDR3 terminus, so this likely reflects a read error. This chain connects TRBV9 to TRBJ2-7, with D perhaps TRBD2 (5 bases). The J call is doubtful: the DNA matches TRBJ2-5 better. This CDR3 comprises 15 residues. Germline loops: CDR1 SGDLS, CDR2 YYNGEE. CDR3 region: CASSPGIGRGETQYY. Written as DNA, the CDR3 is TGTGCCAGCAGCCCGGGGATCGGCCGGGGAGAGACCCAGTACTAC.

The chain carries TRBV2 and TRBJ2-7, with D hard to call. The J call may be wrong; the DNA end is better matched by TRBJ2-5. Germline V lookup: CDR1 SNHLY, CDR2 FYNNEI. The length of the CDR3 is 10 residues. The CDR3 region is CASRVQTQYF. DNA for the CDR3: TGTGCCAGCAGGGTGCAGACCCAGTACTTC.

Comments on this clonotype: An end of the junction differs from the germline gene, which may be a read error. This chain connects TRBV24-1 to TRBJ1-2, with D unresolved. From germline, CDR1 is KGHDR and CDR2 SFDVKD. The CDR3 loop spans 12 amino acids. CDR3 sequence: CAASDLIGGYTF. Written as DNA, the CDR3 is TGTGCCGCCAGTGATTTGATAGGCGGCTACACCTTC.

The CDR3 DNA follows: TGTGCCAGCAGCTTACCTGTCAGTACTGATGAAAAACTGTTTTTT. Translating gives CASSLPVSTDEKLFF. The chain uses TRBV7-9 and TRBJ1-4; D not certain. Germline CDR1 SEHNR, CDR2 FQNEAQ (reference sequence). This CDR3 comprises 15 residues. V was shortened by 2 bases and J by 6 bases, with 13 bases between the two germline ends. The full variable domain, completed using reference TRBV7-9 and TRBJ1-4, is DTGVSQNPRHKITKRGQNVTFRCDPISEHNRLYWYRQTLGQGPEFLTYFQNEAQLEKSRLLSDRFSAERPKGSFSTLEIQRTEQGDSAMYLCASSLPVSTDEKLFFGSGTQLSVL.

A remark on this clonotype: One end of the junction is discordant with germline, which a read error may explain. The chain joins TRBV3-1 to TRBJ1-5; D ambiguous. Germline V CDR1 and CDR2: LGHDT, YNNKEL (reference sequence). CDR3 length: 12 amino acids. The CDR3 loop is CAGSQDGQPQHF. CDR3 nucleotides: TGTGCCGGCAGTCAGGACGGGCAGCCCCAGCATTTT.

This clonotype appeared many times. This sequence joins TRBV7-9 and TRBJ2-3; 7 bases are shared with TRBD2. The CDR3 covers 15 residues. V trimming: 4 bases; J trimming: 0 bases; junction bases outside the gene matches: 4. CDR1 and CDR2 from the germline V gene are SEHNR and FQNEAQ (reference sequence). In DNA form, the CDR3 reads TGTGCCAGCAGCTCCGGACTAGAAAGCACAGATACGCAGTATTTT. Translation: CASSSGLESTDTQYF.

The chain has TRBV3-1 and TRBJ1-6; D might be TRBD1 (6 bases). Germline assignment: CDR1 LGHDT and CDR2 YNNKEL (reference sequence). The length of the CDR3 is 16 residues. V was pared by 2 bases and J by 6 bases, with 14 bases between. CDR3 region: CASSQRTETFNSPLHF. CDR3 DNA sequence: TGTGCCAGCAGCCAAAGGACAGAAACGTTTAATTCACCCCTCCACTTT.